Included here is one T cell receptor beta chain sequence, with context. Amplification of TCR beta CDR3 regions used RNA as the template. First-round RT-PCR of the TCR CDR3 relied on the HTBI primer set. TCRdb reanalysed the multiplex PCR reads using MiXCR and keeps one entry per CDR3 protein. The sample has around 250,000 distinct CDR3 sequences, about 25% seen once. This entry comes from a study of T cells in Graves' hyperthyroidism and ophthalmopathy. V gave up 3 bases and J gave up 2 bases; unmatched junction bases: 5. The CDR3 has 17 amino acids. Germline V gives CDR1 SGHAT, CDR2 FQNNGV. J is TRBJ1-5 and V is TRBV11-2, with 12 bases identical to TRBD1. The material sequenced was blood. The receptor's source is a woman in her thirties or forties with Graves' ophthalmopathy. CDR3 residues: CASSLGTGGDGNQPQHF. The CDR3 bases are TGTGCCAGCAGCTTGGGGACAGGGGGCGACGGCAATCAGCCCCAGCATTTT. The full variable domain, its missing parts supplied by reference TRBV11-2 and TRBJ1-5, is EAGVAQSPRYKIIEKRQSVAFWCNPISGHATLYWYQQILGQGPKLLIQFQNNGVVDDSQLPKDRFSAERLKGVDSTLKIQPAKLEDSAVYLCASSLGTGGDGNQPQHFGDGTRLSIL.